Listed here are 28 T cell receptor beta chains from one sample, sequenced in a study of response to subunit inactivated influenza vaccine. TCRdb called the RT-PCR reads again in MiXCR, with one record for every CDR3 protein. This sample has 500,000 or so distinct CDR3 sequences, with 9.5% to 13% found just once. Material: PBMCs from blood, obtained roughly 47 days after vaccination. These receptors all come from a man aged 50 or older who received an inactivated influenza vaccine.

This clonotype has only a few counts. The gene calls are TRBV6-5 and TRBJ2-3; 8 bases agree with TRBD1. The germline V gene has CDR1 MNHEY and CDR2 SVGAGI. Trimming took 0 bases from V and 6 from J; bases not matched to a gene: 5. The CDR3 runs to 15 residues. The DNA of the CDR3 is TGTGCCAGCAGTTACTCGGACAGGGTGGCGGATACGCAGTATTTT. Translation gives CASSYSDRVADTQYF.

This clonotype was observed many times. The chain employs TRBV20-1 and TRBJ2-3; 12 bases match TRBD2. The CDR3 has 17 amino acids. The V gene end was trimmed by 3 bases and the J gene end by 1 base; junction bases not matched to a gene: 8. Germline V lookup: CDR1 DFQATT, CDR2 SNEGSKA (reference sequence). As DNA, the CDR3 is TGCAGTGCTAGGCCCGGGACTAGCGGGTCTCGCACAGATACGCAGTATTTT. Its translation: CSARPGTSGSRTDTQYF.

This clonotype showed up many times. The chain carries TRBV20-1 and TRBJ2-1; maybe TRBD2 (5 bases). The V and J ends lost 6 bases and 9 bases respectively, with 15 bases between them. The CDR3 sequence is 12 residues long. Germline CDR1 and CDR2: DFQATT and SNEGSKA (reference sequence). The chain's CDR3 is CSATGGLFEQFF. In DNA form, the CDR3 reads TGCAGTGCCACGGGCGGACTTTTTGAGCAGTTCTTC.

This clonotype was observed at least ten times. The chain has TRBV6-5 and TRBJ2-7; 7 bases are a match to TRBD1. This CDR3 is built from 15 residues. J was trimmed by 3 bases and V by 2 bases; bases with no gene match: 7. Germline V lookup: CDR1 MNHEY, CDR2 SVGAGI. The CDR3 region has the DNA TGTGCCAGCAGTTACGGCTCGACAGGGTTCTACGAGCAGTACTTC. This sequence encodes CASSYGSTGFYEQYF.

This clonotype occurred many times. The chain recombines TRBV15 with TRBJ2-7, with D perhaps TRBD2 (6 bases). V lost 8 bases and J lost 4, with 9 bases in between. Germline V gene sequence: CDR1 LNHNV, CDR2 YYDKDF (reference sequence). This CDR3 has 11 residues. DNA of the CDR3: TGTGCCACCGGGACTTATTACGAGCAGTACTTC. It specifies CATGTYYEQYF.

This clonotype was observed a few times. The chain is built from TRBV12-3 or TRBV12-4 and TRBJ1-2, with 7 bases lining up with TRBD1. The J segment lost 3 bases and the V segment lost 5 bases, leaving 6 bases of the junction unmatched. The CDR3 runs 14 residues. For the CDR3, the DNA is TGTGCCAGCAGTCTGGGACAGAACGACTATGGCTACACCTTC. Translating gives CASSLGQNDYGYTF.

V gene TRBV4-2 combines with J gene TRBJ1-4; D is unclear. The CDR3 is 16 residues long. With 0 bases removed from V and 4 bases from J, the gap between germline ends came to 12 bases. The V gene's germline CDR1 is LGHNA and CDR2 YNFKEQ. DNA for the CDR3: TGTGCCAGCAGCCAAGATCAAGACACCCGTAATGAAAAACTGTTTTTT. Translated: CASSQDQDTRNEKLFF.

This clonotype occurred a few times. This chain joins TRBV7-6 and TRBJ2-1; 9 bases line up with TRBD2. The CDR3 contains 17 residues. V was pared by 2 bases and J by 2 bases, with 7 bases of the junction left unmatched. Germline CDR1 and CDR2: SGHVS and FNYEAQ. The CDR3 DNA reads as TGTGCCAGCAGCTTAATCGCGACTAGCGGAACCTACAATGAGCAGTTCTTC. Translating it yields CASSLIATSGTYNEQFF.

This clonotype has a handful of counts. V is TRBV12-3 or TRBV12-4 and J is TRBJ2-2; no clear D. This CDR3 has 13 amino acids. The V end lost 2 bases, the J end lost 8 bases, and 9 bases lay between the germline ends. CDR3 nucleotide sequence: TGTGCCAGCAGTTTATACAATTCGGGGGAGCTGTTTTTT. Its translation is CASSLYNSGELFF.

This clonotype was seen at least ten times. CDR3 sequence reads: CSARGDLSNQPQHF. The CDR3 DNA reads TGCAGTGCTAGGGGGGACCTTAGCAATCAGCCCCAGCATTTT. This sequence joins TRBV20-1 and TRBJ1-5; D possibly corresponds to TRBD1 (5 bases). Germline V gives CDR1 DFQATT, CDR2 SNEGSKA (reference sequence). Trimming stripped 3 bases from V and 0 bases from J, with 9 bases between. This CDR3 is built from 14 residues.

The chain uses TRBV7-9 and TRBJ1-2, with 7 nucleotides matching TRBD1. V dropped 5 bases and J dropped 4; count of bases not matched to a gene: 7. Germline CDR1 SEHNR, CDR2 FQNEAQ (reference sequence). This CDR3 spans 14 amino acids. Here the CDR3 DNA reads TGTGCCAGCAGCGTAATACAGGGGAGCTATGGCTACACCTTC. Amino acid sequence: CASSVIQGSYGYTF.

This clonotype was recorded many times. The chain combines TRBV28 with TRBJ2-2; D gene unclear. Germline assignment: CDR1 MDHEN and CDR2 SYDVKM. The CDR3 has 13 residues. V shed 6 bases and J shed 5 bases, with 10 bases lying between them. CDR3 nucleotide sequence: TGTGCCAGCAGCCTAATAGGTACCGGGGAGCTGTTTTTT. It codes for CASSLIGTGELFF.

This clonotype has ten or more counts. This sequence joins TRBV12-3 or TRBV12-4 and TRBJ1-5; D is possibly TRBD1 (6 bases). The V end was cut by 5 bases, the J end by 4 bases, with 12 bases between. The CDR3 extends over 14 amino acids. The CDR3 nucleotides read TGTGCCAGCAGTAGGGGGACGGAAAATCAGCCCCAGCATTTT. This gives the protein CASSRGTENQPQHF.

The chain uses TRBV11-2 and TRBJ2-2, with a weak D call TRBD1 (5 bases). Trimming cost V 5 bases and J 5 bases, with 12 bases left between them. The CDR3 is 14 amino acids. CDR1 and CDR2 (germline): SGHAT, FQNNGV. CDR3 loop: CASSPGMGTGELFF. CDR3 nucleotide sequence: TGTGCCAGCAGCCCAGGGATGGGGACCGGGGAGCTGTTTTTT.

The chain is built from TRBV6-2 or TRBV6-3 and TRBJ1-5; D might be TRBD1 (6 bases). The germline gives CDR1 MNHEY, CDR2 SVGEGT. The CDR3 has 14 residues. V was trimmed by 5 bases and J by 5 bases, leaving 13 bases between them. The CDR3 DNA reads as TGTGCCAGCAGTCCACTGGGGGCTGATCAGCCCCAGCATTTT. Translated: CASSPLGADQPQHF.

This clonotype was detected many times. The chain carries TRBV7-2 and TRBJ1-5, with unresolved D. CDR1 and CDR2 (germline): SGHTA, FQGNSA. The CDR3 sequence is 13 residues long. V was shortened by 4 bases and J by 0 bases, with 4 bases between the two germline ends. The CDR3 reads CASSSYSNQPQHF. For the CDR3, the DNA is TGTGCCAGCAGCTCTTATAGCAATCAGCCCCAGCATTTT. Full variable domain (outside the CDR3, taken from reference TRBV7-2 and TRBJ1-5): GAGVSQSPSNKVTEKGKDVELRCDPISGHTALYWYRQSLGQGLEFLIYFQGNSAPDKSGLPSDRFSAERTGGSVSTLTIQRTQQEDSAVYLCASSSYSNQPQHFGDGTRLSIL.

The chain uses TRBV18 and TRBJ1-2; 8 bases are shared with TRBD1. V trimming: 5 bases; J trimming: 8 bases; junction bases outside the gene matches: 10. This CDR3 spans 14 amino acids. Germline values: CDR1 KGHSH, CDR2 LQKENI. For the CDR3, the DNA is TGTGCCAGCTCAGCGTTATCAGGGGGCGGCGGCTACACCTTC. It translates to CASSALSGGGGYTF. Variable domain in full (rest from reference TRBV18 and TRBJ1-2): NAGVMQNPRHLVRRRGQEARLRCSPMKGHSHVYWYRQLPEEGLKFMVYLQKENIIDESGMPKERFSAEFPKEGPSILRIQQVVRGDSAAYFCASSALSGGGGYTFGSGTRLTVV.

This clonotype appeared many times. This chain links TRBV10-3 with TRBJ2-3, with D uncertain. The CDR3 extends over 12 amino acids. The V end lost 3 bases, the J end lost 2 bases, and 3 bases lay between the germline ends. Germline CDR1 reads ENHRY; CDR2 reads SYGVKD. In DNA form, the CDR3 reads TGTGCCATCAGTGAAAACACAGATACGCAGTATTTT. Its protein product is CAISENTDTQYF.

This chain uses TRBV7-9 with TRBJ2-3; 7 bases line up with TRBD1. V shed 5 bases, J shed 5 bases, and the junction held 4 bases outside the gene matches. The CDR3 length is 13 residues. The germline V gene encodes CDR1 SEHNR and CDR2 FQNEAQ (reference sequence). Here the CDR3 DNA reads TGTGCCAGCAGCACAGGGGCCCAAGATACGCAGTATTTT. Its protein product is CASSTGAQDTQYF.

This clonotype came up many times. CDR3 DNA sequence: TGTGCCAGCAGCTTAGGTGGAGGGGTCACTGAGACCCAGTACTTC. It specifies CASSLGGGVTETQYF. The J gene is TRBJ2-5, the V gene TRBV7-9; a weak D match, TRBD2 (6 bases). This CDR3 is 15 amino acids long. Between the trimmed V and J ends, which lost 1 base and 5 bases, there was a span of 14 bases. Germline V gene data show CDR1 as SEHNR and CDR2 as FQNEAQ (reference sequence).

This clonotype was picked up a small number of times. The genes are TRBV7-8 and TRBJ2-3; unclear D gene. Trimming pared 5 bases from V and 4 bases from J, leaving 10 bases between. Per the germline V gene, CDR1 is SGHVS and CDR2 is FQNEAQ. The CDR3 loop spans 13 amino acids. The CDR3 DNA reads as TGTGCCAGCAGCGGCCGCCTAGCAGATACGCAGTATTTT. It codes for CASSGRLADTQYF.

This clonotype was counted between two and nine times. V and J are TRBV6-5 and TRBJ2-1; D is possibly TRBD1 (5 bases). The CDR3 runs to 15 residues. V lost 8 bases and J lost 0, with 14 bases in between. Germline CDR1 is MNHEY and CDR2 is SVGAGI. CDR3 residues: CASGLRTNSYNEQFF. DNA for the CDR3: TGTGCCAGCGGTTTGAGGACAAACTCCTACAATGAGCAGTTCTTC.

This clonotype was observed a few times. The J gene is TRBJ2-1, the V gene TRBV7-9, with D perhaps being TRBD1 or TRBD2 (5 bases each). The germline CDR1 and CDR2 sequences are SEHNR and FQNEAQ (reference sequence). The CDR3 has 15 amino acids. V lost 5 bases to trimming and J lost 5 bases, with 16 bases between them. The DNA for the CDR3 is TGTGCCAGCAGCGTTAGGGGAGTCGGGAACAATGAGCAGTTCTTC. It yields the protein CASSVRGVGNNEQFF.

This clonotype has a count of ten or more. CDR3 coding DNA: TGCAGTGCTGACCGGACAGTTTCCACAGAAGCTTTCTTT. Translating it yields CSADRTVSTEAFF. This chain connects TRBV20-1 to TRBJ1-1; D is perhaps TRBD1 (6 bases). V was cut by 5 bases and J by 8 bases, with 18 bases left in between. Germline assignment: CDR1 DFQATT and CDR2 SNEGSKA (reference sequence). The CDR3 has 13 amino acids.

This clonotype was seen only a few times. This chain connects TRBV20-1 to TRBJ2-7; TRBD2 aligns across 7 bases. The CDR3 covers 16 residues. Germline V gene lookup returns CDR1 DFQATT and CDR2 SNEGSKA (reference sequence). With V trimmed by 0 bases and J by 5 bases, 13 bases remained unmatched. The CDR3 nucleotides read TGCAGTGCTAGAGATCCGACGGGGGGAGCGGTCCACGAGCAGTACTTC. This codes for CSARDPTGGAVHEQYF.

This sequence joins TRBV5-1 and TRBJ2-3; D might be TRBD2 (6 bases). Germline values: CDR1 SGHRS, CDR2 YFSETQ. The V gene lost 0 bases and the J gene lost 0 bases, with 8 bases spanning the gap. The CDR3 consists of 15 residues. Here the CDR3 reads CASSLGLESTDTQYF. CDR3 bases: TGCGCCAGCAGCTTGGGACTAGAGAGCACAGATACGCAGTATTTT.

The chain is built from TRBV11-3 and TRBJ2-1; TRBD2 matches at 7 bases. Germline values: CDR1 SGHNT, CDR2 YENEEA. The CDR3 runs 15 residues. The V segment lost 7 bases and the J segment 5 bases; nucleotides outside the gene matches: 11. The CDR3 nucleotides are TGTGCCAGCACCCCTGGGGGGGTATATGACAATGAGCAGTTCTTC. It is translated as CASTPGGVYDNEQFF.

This clonotype has just a few counts. This sequence joins TRBV3-1 and TRBJ2-1; the D gene is possibly TRBD2 (5 bases). Trimming stripped 4 bases from V and 9 bases from J, with 13 bases between. CDR3 length equals 13 residues. From germline, CDR1 is LGHDT and CDR2 YNNKEL (reference sequence). DNA for the CDR3: TGTGCCAGCAGCCCCAAGGCTAGCAGTGAGCAGTTCTTC. Its protein is CASSPKASSEQFF.